In its sample, the clone carrying this TCR beta chain was seen a few times. TCRdb reprocessed the 5' RACE reads with MiXCR, giving one entry per CDR3 protein. In the table there are a few hundred thousand distinct CDR3 sequences, roughly 13% of which are singletons. With V trimmed by 5 bases and J by 6 bases, 11 bases remained unmatched. In germline, CDR1 is DFQATT, CDR2 SNEGSKA (reference sequence). The CDR3 runs 14 residues. The data originate from a study of identical twins. These same records also appear under a second study, on yellow fever vaccine responses in identical twins. That work states: Vaccine-induced T cell responses in twins were reportedly observed to appear partly convergent, partly personalized.

The clonotype originates from a woman younger than 30 in good health. V is TRBV20-1 and J is TRBJ1-2, with 8 nucleotides matching TRBD1. The sequenced sample was CD4+ T cells sorted from blood. The CDR3 is CSAWTGTGLNGYTF. CDR3 nucleotide sequence: TGCAGTGCTTGGACAGGGACGGGTCTTAATGGCTACACCTTC.